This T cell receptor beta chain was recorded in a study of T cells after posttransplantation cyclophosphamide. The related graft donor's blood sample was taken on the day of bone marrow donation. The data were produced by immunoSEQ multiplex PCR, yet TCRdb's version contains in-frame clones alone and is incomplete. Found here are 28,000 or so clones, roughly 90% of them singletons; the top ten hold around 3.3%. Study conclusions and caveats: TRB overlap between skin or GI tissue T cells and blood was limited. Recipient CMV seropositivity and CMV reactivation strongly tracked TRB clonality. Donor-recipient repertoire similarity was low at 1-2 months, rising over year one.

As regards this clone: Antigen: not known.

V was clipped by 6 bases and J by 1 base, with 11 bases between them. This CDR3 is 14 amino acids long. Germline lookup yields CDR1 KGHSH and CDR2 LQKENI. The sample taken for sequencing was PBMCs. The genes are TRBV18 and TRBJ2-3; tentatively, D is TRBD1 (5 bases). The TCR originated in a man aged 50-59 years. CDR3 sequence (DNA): TGTGCCAGCTCCCCCCAGGGTGGCACAGATACGCAGTATTTT. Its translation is CASSPQGGTDTQYF. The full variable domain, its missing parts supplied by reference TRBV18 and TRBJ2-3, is NAGVMQNPRHLVRRRGQEARLRCSPMKGHSHVYWYRQLPEEGLKFMVYLQKENIIDESGMPKERFSAEFPKEGPSILRIQQVVRGDSAAYFCASSPQGGTDTQYFGPGTRLTVL.